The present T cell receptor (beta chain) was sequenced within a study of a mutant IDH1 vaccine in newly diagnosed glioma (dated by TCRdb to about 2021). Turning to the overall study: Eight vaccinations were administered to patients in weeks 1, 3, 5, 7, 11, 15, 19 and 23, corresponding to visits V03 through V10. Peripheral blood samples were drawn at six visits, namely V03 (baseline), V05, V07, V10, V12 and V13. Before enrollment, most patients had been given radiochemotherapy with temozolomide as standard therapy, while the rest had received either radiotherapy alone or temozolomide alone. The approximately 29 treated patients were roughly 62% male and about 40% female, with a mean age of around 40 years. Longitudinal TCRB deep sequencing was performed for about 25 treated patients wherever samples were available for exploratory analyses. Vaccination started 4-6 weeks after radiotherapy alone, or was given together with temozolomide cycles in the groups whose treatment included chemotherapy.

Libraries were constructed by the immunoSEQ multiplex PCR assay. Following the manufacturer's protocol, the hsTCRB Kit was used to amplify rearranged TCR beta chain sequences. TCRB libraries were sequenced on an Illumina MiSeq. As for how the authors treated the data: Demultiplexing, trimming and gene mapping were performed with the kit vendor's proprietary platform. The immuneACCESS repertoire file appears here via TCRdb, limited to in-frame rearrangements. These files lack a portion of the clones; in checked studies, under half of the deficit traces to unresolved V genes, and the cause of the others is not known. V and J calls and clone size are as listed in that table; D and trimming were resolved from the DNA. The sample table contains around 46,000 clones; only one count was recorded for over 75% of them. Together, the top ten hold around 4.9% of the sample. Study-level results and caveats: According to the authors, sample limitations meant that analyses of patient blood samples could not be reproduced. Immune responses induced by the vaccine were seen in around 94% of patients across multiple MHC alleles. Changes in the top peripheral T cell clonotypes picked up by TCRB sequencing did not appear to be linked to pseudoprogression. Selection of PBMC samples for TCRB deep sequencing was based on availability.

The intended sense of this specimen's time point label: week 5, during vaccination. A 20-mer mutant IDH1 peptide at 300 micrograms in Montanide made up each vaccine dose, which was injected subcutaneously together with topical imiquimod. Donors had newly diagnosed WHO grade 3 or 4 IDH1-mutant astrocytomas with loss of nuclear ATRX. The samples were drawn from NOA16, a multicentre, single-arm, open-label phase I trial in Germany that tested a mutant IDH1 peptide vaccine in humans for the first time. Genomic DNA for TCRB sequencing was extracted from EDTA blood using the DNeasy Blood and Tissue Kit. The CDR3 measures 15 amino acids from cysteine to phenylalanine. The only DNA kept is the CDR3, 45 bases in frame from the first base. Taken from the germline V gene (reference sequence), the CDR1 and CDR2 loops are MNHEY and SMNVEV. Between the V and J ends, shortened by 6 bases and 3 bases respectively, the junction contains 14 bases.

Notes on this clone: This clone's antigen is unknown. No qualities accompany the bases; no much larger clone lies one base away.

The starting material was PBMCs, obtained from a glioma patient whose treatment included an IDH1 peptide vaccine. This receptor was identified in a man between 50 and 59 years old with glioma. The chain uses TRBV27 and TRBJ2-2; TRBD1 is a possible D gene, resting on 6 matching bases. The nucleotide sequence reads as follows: TGTGCCAGCAGGTCCTTGGACAGCTACACCGGGGAGCTGTTTTTT. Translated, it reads CASRSLDSYTGELFF.